Following are 5 T cell receptor beta chains from one sample sequenced in a study of neoadjuvant anti-PD-1 for oral cavity cancer. Some clones are missing from TCRdb's copy, which holds only in-frame ones; the method was immunoSEQ multiplex PCR. The repertoire has tens of thousands of clones, 20% to 30% of them found once; the top ten carry roughly a sixth. The sample's time point: after neoadjuvant nivolumab, at surgical resection. The sample consisted of tumor tissue, taken after nivolumab (anti-PD-1) treatment. Receptors originate from a person aged 35-79 years with oral cavity squamous cell carcinoma.

In its sample, this clone was seen a few times. The V call is TRBV7-9, the J call TRBJ2-5; D might be TRBD1 (5 bases). The V end lost 6 bases, the J end lost 1 base, and 21 bases lay between the germline ends. Germline-derived CDR1 and CDR2 are SEHNR and FQNEAQ (reference sequence). The CDR3 length is 17 residues. This CDR3 is CASSHRSTLKSQETQYF. The CDR3 DNA is TGTGCCAGCAGTCACAGGTCCACACTCAAGTCCCAAGAGACCCAGTACTTC. The full variable domain, with the rest looked up from reference TRBV7-9 and TRBJ2-5, is DTGVSQNPRHKITKRGQNVTFRCDPISEHNRLYWYRQTLGQGPEFLTYFQNEAQLEKSRLLSDRFSAERPKGSFSTLEIQRTEQGDSAMYLCASSHRSTLKSQETQYFGPGTRLLVL.

This clone came up a few times. This chain uses TRBV27 with TRBJ2-1; perhaps TRBD2 as D (5 bases). The CDR3 loop spans 13 amino acids. The germline gives CDR1 MNHEY, CDR2 SMNVEV (reference sequence). V was clipped by 7 bases and J by 3 bases, with 10 bases between them. CDR3 amino acids: CASKRTYYNEQFF. DNA of the CDR3: TGTGCCAGCAAGAGGACTTACTACAATGAGCAGTTCTTC.

The chain employs TRBV5-1 and TRBJ1-6; TRBD1 might be the D (6 bases). The CDR3 runs to 14 residues. Germline CDR1 reads SGHRS; CDR2 reads YFSETQ. The germline V and J ends were trimmed by 7 bases and 6 bases, with 14 bases remaining between them. In DNA, the CDR3 is TGCGCCAGCGCAAGCGGGGGGGCTAATTCACCCCTCCACTTT. It encodes CASASGGANSPLHF.

This clone was counted a few times. The CDR3 DNA sequence: TGTGCCAGCAGTCGTACAACTGCAAACTATGGCTACACCTTC. Amino acids: CASSRTTANYGYTF. The chain couples TRBV5-5 to TRBJ1-2; D gene ambiguous. V lost 5 bases to trimming and J lost 2 bases, with 13 bases between them. CDR1 and CDR2 (germline): SGHKS, YYEKEE (reference sequence). This CDR3 region has 14 residues.

The genes are TRBV10-3 and TRBJ2-7; 7 nucleotides agree with TRBD1. CDR3 length: 14 amino acids. Germline-derived CDR1 and CDR2 are ENHRY and SYGVKD. The ends lost 10 bases at V and 3 bases at J; junction bases unmatched: 12. The CDR3 coding sequence is TGTGCCAGCTCAAGAGGGGCAGGGGGCTACGAGCAGTACTTC. Translation: CASSRGAGGYEQYF.